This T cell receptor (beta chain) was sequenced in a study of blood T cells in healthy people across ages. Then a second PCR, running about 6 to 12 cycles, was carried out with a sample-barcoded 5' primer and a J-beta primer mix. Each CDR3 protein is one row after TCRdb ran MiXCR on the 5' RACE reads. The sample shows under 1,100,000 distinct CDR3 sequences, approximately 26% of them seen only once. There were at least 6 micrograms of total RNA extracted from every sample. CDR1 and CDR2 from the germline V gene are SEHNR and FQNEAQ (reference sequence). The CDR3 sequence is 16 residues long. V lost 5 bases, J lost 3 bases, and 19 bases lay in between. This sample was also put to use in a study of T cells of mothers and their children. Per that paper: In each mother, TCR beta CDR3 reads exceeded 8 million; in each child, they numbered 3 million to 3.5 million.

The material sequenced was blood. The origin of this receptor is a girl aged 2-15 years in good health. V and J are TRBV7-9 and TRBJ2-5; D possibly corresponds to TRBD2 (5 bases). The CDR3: CASSPPGGAAKETQYF. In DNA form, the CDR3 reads TGTGCCAGCAGCCCTCCCGGAGGAGCGGCCAAAGAGACCCAGTACTTC.